What follows are 32 T cell receptor beta chains derived from one specimen sequenced in a study of OX40 agonist ivuxolimab in advanced cancers. The protocol was immunoSEQ multiplex PCR, while the TCRdb copy is restricted to in-frame clones and leaves out a portion. The sample has about 54,000 clones, about 91% seen once. Sequencing was performed on CD4+ or CD8+ T cells sorted from blood, taken in a trial of the OX40 agonist ivuxolimab. The receptors were sampled from an adult with an advanced solid tumor such as melanoma, head and neck, liver or kidney cancer.

CDR3 amino acids: CASSEGTGLSGNTIYF. The CDR3 bases are TGTGCCAGCAGTGAAGGCACAGGCCTCTCTGGAAACACCATATATTTT. This sequence joins TRBV6-1 and TRBJ1-3; D may be TRBD1 (5 bases). Germline V lookup: CDR1 MNHNS, CDR2 SASEGT. This CDR3 has 16 residues. Trimming took off 1 base at V and 0 bases at J, with 10 bases between the two ends.

The CDR3 nucleotides read TGTGCCAGCAGTCTGCGGATCATGAACACTGAAGCTTTCTTT. Translated: CASSLRIMNTEAFF. The chain recombines TRBV28 with TRBJ1-1, with D unclear. CDR3 length: 14 amino acids. Germline values: CDR1 MDHEN, CDR2 SYDVKM. Trimming removed 5 bases at V and 0 bases at J, with 10 bases between.

About this clone itself: Its ends do not fully match the called genes, so a read error is possible. The genes are TRBV7-7 and TRBJ2-7; TRBD1 matches 11 bases. The germline V gene has CDR1 SSHAT and CDR2 FNYEAQ (reference sequence). The CDR3 runs 15 residues. Written as DNA, the CDR3 is TGTGCTAGCAGCTCCGGGACAGGGGGAACCTACGAGCAGTACTTC. It encodes CASSSGTGGTYEQYF.

J is TRBJ2-2 and V is TRBV28; TRBD1 aligns across 7 bases. The V gene end was trimmed by 5 bases and the J gene end by 5 bases; junction bases not matched to a gene: 11. Germline V gives CDR1 MDHEN, CDR2 SYDVKM. The CDR3 totals 16 residues. The CDR3 bases are TGTGCCAGCAGTGTCATAAAGGGGGCAGAGACCGGGGAGCTGTTTTTT. It specifies CASSVIKGAETGELFF.

The chain has TRBV19 and TRBJ2-7; 8 bases are a match to TRBD1. Germline V lookup: CDR1 LNHDA, CDR2 SQIVND (reference sequence). Losses at the gene ends were 4 bases for V and 4 bases for J; bases not matched to a gene: 3. This CDR3 is built from 13 residues. The CDR3 here is CASSNRGSYEQYF. The CDR3 DNA is TGTGCCAGTAGTAACAGGGGGAGTTACGAGCAGTACTTC.

The J gene is TRBJ2-1, the V gene TRBV19; the D call may be TRBD1 or TRBD2 (6 bases each). The CDR3 extends over 18 amino acids. V gave up 8 bases and J gave up 0 bases, with 23 bases separating them. CDR1 is LNHDA and CDR2 is SQIVND in the germline V gene (reference sequence). The CDR3 DNA reads TGTGCCAGTTCTACCCTTGGGGGGCCGGCTAGCTCCTACAATGAGCAGTTCTTC. It codes for CASSTLGGPASSYNEQFF.

This chain joins TRBV4-3 and TRBJ1-1, with 8 bases aligning to TRBD1. J gave up 5 bases and V 0 bases, and 8 bases lay outside the gene matches. The CDR3 length is 16 residues. The germline gives CDR1 LGHNA, CDR2 YSLEER. CDR3 bases: TGCGCCAGCAGCCAAGATGAAACAGGGGGGTTGACTGAAGCTTTCTTT. Translating it yields CASSQDETGGLTEAFF.

The chain has TRBV7-2 and TRBJ1-5; D is unclear. Trimming cost V 6 bases and J 4 bases, with 13 bases left between them. The germline V gene has CDR1 SGHTA and CDR2 FQGNSA. The CDR3 spans 14 residues. The CDR3 nucleotides are TGTGCCAGCAGTCGGGTGGCAATTAATCAGCCCCAGCATTTT. Protein product: CASSRVAINQPQHF.

This clone has just one count. This chain links TRBV4-1 with TRBJ2-7; D is unclear. The CDR3 loop spans 14 amino acids. The germline V gene has CDR1 MGHRA and CDR2 YSYEKL. The V end lost 3 bases, the J end lost 2 bases, and 11 bases lay between the germline ends. The DNA of the CDR3 is TGCGCCAGCAGCCATTTGGGAAAGACCTACGAGCAGTACTTC. This codes for CASSHLGKTYEQYF.

The chain links TRBV5-8 to TRBJ1-1; no reliable D call. The length of the CDR3 is 16 residues. Trimming took off 3 bases at V and 2 bases at J, with 17 bases between the two ends. Germline-derived CDR1 and CDR2 are SGHTS and YDEGEE. CDR3 in amino acids: CASSSWPPKGNTEAFF. In DNA form, the CDR3 reads TGTGCCAGCAGCTCGTGGCCCCCAAAGGGAAACACTGAAGCTTTCTTT.

V gene TRBV30 combines with J gene TRBJ1-1; D is ambiguous. This CDR3 has 13 residues. With 2 bases removed from V and 0 bases from J, the gap between germline ends came to 7 bases. In germline, CDR1 is GTSNPN, CDR2 SVGIG (reference sequence). CDR3: CAWSNTLNTEAFF. The CDR3 nucleotides read TGTGCCTGGAGTAACACTTTGAACACTGAAGCTTTCTTT.

The CDR3: CASSRQGDYNEQFF. The CDR3 bases are TGTGCCAGCTCGAGACAGGGGGATTACAATGAGCAGTTCTTC. This rearrangement joins TRBV25-1 to TRBJ2-1; 9 nucleotides match TRBD1. Germline V gives CDR1 MGHDK, CDR2 SYGVNS. The CDR3 runs 14 residues. J gave up 4 bases and V 8 bases, and 6 bases lay outside the gene matches.

In nucleotides, the CDR3 is TGTGCCAGCAGCTTTGGAAATGAGCAGTTCTTC. It translates to CASSFGNEQFF. J is TRBJ2-1 and V is TRBV7-6; D call uncertain. Germline assignment: CDR1 SGHVS and CDR2 FNYEAQ. This CDR3 has 11 amino acids. Trimming took 3 bases from V and 7 from J, leaving 4 bases between them.

This clone was recorded only once. V and J are TRBV7-9 and TRBJ2-3, with D perhaps matching TRBD2 (6 bases). The CDR3 contains 15 residues. V was shortened by 3 bases and J by 4 bases, with 14 bases between the two germline ends. In germline, CDR1 is SEHNR, CDR2 FQNEAQ (reference sequence). In DNA form, the CDR3 reads TGTGCCAGCAGCTTCGGGACTCTATCGGCAGATACGCAGTATTTT. This translates into CASSFGTLSADTQYF. The full variable domain, completed using reference TRBV7-9 and TRBJ2-3, is DTGVSQNPRHKITKRGQNVTFRCDPISEHNRLYWYRQTLGQGPEFLTYFQNEAQLEKSRLLSDRFSAERPKGSFSTLEIQRTEQGDSAMYLCASSFGTLSADTQYFGPGTRLTVL.

This chain links TRBV4-1 with TRBJ2-2, with 7 bases identical to TRBD2. Losses at the gene ends were 1 base for V and 3 bases for J; bases not matched to a gene: 5. This CDR3 contains 16 residues. CDR1 is MGHRA, CDR2 YSYEKL, per germline. The CDR3 loop reads CASSQVGGLDTGELFF. CDR3 nucleotide sequence: TGCGCCAGCAGCCAAGTGGGAGGGTTGGACACCGGGGAGCTGTTTTTT.

This clone was observed once. The V call is TRBV4-1, the J call TRBJ1-4, with TRBD1 as a possible D gene (5 bases). Looked up from germline, CDR1 is MGHRA and CDR2 is YSYEKL. This CDR3 spans 15 amino acids. Trimming pared 0 bases from V and 8 bases from J, leaving 13 bases between. The CDR3: CASSQEKRRGEKLFF. DNA for the CDR3: TGCGCCAGCAGCCAAGAGAAAAGGCGGGGGGAAAAACTGTTTTTT.

The chain links TRBV9 to TRBJ2-3; 7 bases agree with TRBD2. Germline CDR1 SGDLS, CDR2 YYNGEE. V shed 0 bases and J 4 bases; nucleotides not matched to a gene: 2. This CDR3 comprises 14 residues. DNA for the CDR3: TGTGCCAGCAGCGTAGCCCGGGGGGCAGATACGCAGTATTTT. It yields the protein CASSVARGADTQYF. The full variable domain, its missing parts supplied by reference TRBV9 and TRBJ2-3, is DSGVTQTPKHLITATGQRVTLRCSPRSGDLSVYWYQQSLDQGLQFLIQYYNGEERAKGNILERFSAQQFPDLHSELNLSSLELGDSALYFCASSVARGADTQYFGPGTRLTVL.

V and J are TRBV4-1 and TRBJ2-7; TRBD2 matches at 9 bases. V shed 3 bases and J 2 bases; nucleotides not matched to a gene: 8. Germline assignment: CDR1 MGHRA and CDR2 YSYEKL. This CDR3 contains 16 residues. CDR3 bases: TGCGCCAGCAGCCATGGCGGGGGGGGAGGAGCCTACGAGCAGTACTTC. This codes for CASSHGGGGGAYEQYF.

V gene TRBV9 combines with J gene TRBJ2-3; TRBD2 agrees at 8 bases. V shed 5 bases and J 2 bases; nucleotides not matched to a gene: 10. CDR3 size: 16 residues. Germline-derived CDR1 and CDR2 are SGDLS and YYNGEE. CDR3 loop: CASSIPSLADTDTQYF. CDR3 DNA sequence: TGTGCCAGCAGTATCCCGTCACTAGCGGACACAGATACGCAGTATTTT. The full variable domain, in which reference TRBV9 and TRBJ2-3 provide the parts outside the CDR3, is DSGVTQTPKHLITATGQRVTLRCSPRSGDLSVYWYQQSLDQGLQFLIQYYNGEERAKGNILERFSAQQFPDLHSELNLSSLELGDSALYFCASSIPSLADTDTQYFGPGTRLTVL.

This chain links TRBV5-4 with TRBJ2-7; perhaps TRBD1 as D (6 bases). The CDR3 spans 13 residues. Germline V gene sequence: CDR1 SGHNT, CDR2 YYREEE (reference sequence). Trimming removed 1 base from V and 6 bases from J, with 11 bases in between. The CDR3 here is CASSLKQGTEQYF. The CDR3 DNA follows: TGTGCCAGCAGCTTGAAACAGGGAACCGAGCAGTACTTC.

The genes are TRBV7-9 and TRBJ1-1; 7 positions match TRBD1. The ends lost 8 bases at V and 0 bases at J; junction bases unmatched: 6. This CDR3 is built from 14 residues. The germline V gene encodes CDR1 SEHNR and CDR2 FQNEAQ (reference sequence). The CDR3 DNA sequence: TGTGCCAGCGGACAGGAGGCGATGAACACTGAAGCTTTCTTT. Translating it yields CASGQEAMNTEAFF.

The V gene is TRBV28, the J gene TRBJ2-1; possible D gene TRBD2, 5 bases. This CDR3 is 14 amino acids long. The germline V and J ends were trimmed by 6 bases and 0 bases, with 9 bases remaining between them. Germline V gives CDR1 MDHEN, CDR2 SYDVKM. CDR3 residues: CASRLGSSYNEQFF. The CDR3 DNA is TGTGCCAGCAGGCTGGGGAGCTCCTACAATGAGCAGTTCTTC.

The genes are TRBV29-1 and TRBJ1-1; a weak D match, TRBD1 (6 bases). V dropped 3 bases and J dropped 7 bases, with 12 bases sitting between them. This CDR3 is 12 amino acids long. CDR1 is SQVTM and CDR2 is ANQGSEA in the germline V gene. Written as DNA, the CDR3 is TGCAGCGTTGATAGGGGGGGTCTTGAAGCTTTCTTT. Protein: CSVDRGGLEAFF. The full variable domain, its missing parts supplied by reference TRBV29-1 and TRBJ1-1, is SAVISQKPSRDICQRGTSLTIQCQVDSQVTMMFWYRQQPGQSLTLIATANQGSEATYESGFVIDKFPISRPNLTFSTLTVSNMSPEDSSIYLCSVDRGGLEAFFGQGTRLTVV.

This chain connects TRBV4-3 to TRBJ1-1, with D uncertain. This CDR3 contains 15 residues. The germline CDR1 and CDR2 sequences are LGHNA and YSLEER. Deletions cut 4 bases from V and 3 bases from J, with 15 bases between. CDR3 loop: CASSPFGGEYTEAFF. The CDR3 DNA follows: TGCGCCAGCAGCCCCTTTGGCGGGGAATACACTGAAGCTTTCTTT.

The chain recombines TRBV7-8 with TRBJ2-2; D not certain. V lost 3 bases to trimming and J lost 2 bases, with 13 bases between them. This CDR3 is 16 amino acids long. CDR1 is SGHVS, CDR2 FQNEAQ, per germline. The CDR3: CASSFSRDTNTGELFF. The CDR3 nucleotides read TGTGCCAGCAGCTTTTCCAGAGACACTAACACCGGGGAGCTGTTTTTT.

The chain joins TRBV10-3 to TRBJ2-1, with D possibly matching TRBD2 (5 bases). Germline loops: CDR1 ENHRY, CDR2 SYGVKD. The CDR3 is 13 amino acids. The V gene lost 3 bases and the J gene lost 7 bases, with 10 bases spanning the gap. The CDR3 sequence: CAISDSRRNEQFF. CDR3 DNA sequence: TGTGCCATCAGTGACTCGAGGAGGAATGAGCAGTTCTTC.

This clone has only a few counts. This chain joins TRBV29-1 and TRBJ1-1; D is undetermined. V lost 2 bases and J 6 bases, leaving 13 bases between the germline ends. Germline V gene sequence: CDR1 SQVTM, CDR2 ANQGSEA. CDR3 size: 13 residues. The chain's CDR3 is CSVESVSGAEAFF. The CDR3 DNA reads TGCAGCGTTGAATCTGTTTCGGGCGCTGAAGCTTTCTTT. Filled out from reference TRBV29-1 and TRBJ1-1, the complete variable domain reads SAVISQKPSRDICQRGTSLTIQCQVDSQVTMMFWYRQQPGQSLTLIATANQGSEATYESGFVIDKFPISRPNLTFSTLTVSNMSPEDSSIYLCSVESVSGAEAFFGQGTRLTVV.

The chain links TRBV6-4 to TRBJ2-3, with 8 bases aligning to TRBD1. The CDR3 spans 15 residues. V was pared by 8 bases and J by 3 bases, with 10 bases of the junction left unmatched. Germline V gene data show CDR1 as MRHNA and CDR2 as SNTAGT. CDR3 nucleotide sequence: TGTGCCAGCGGAAAAGCACAGGGGGGAACAGATACGCAGTATTTT. This translates into CASGKAQGGTDTQYF.

The gene calls are TRBV7-2 and TRBJ2-3; D uncertain. The V end lost 5 bases, the J end lost 5 bases, and 17 bases lay between the germline ends. The CDR3 has 15 amino acids. The germline V gene has CDR1 SGHTA and CDR2 FQGNSA. The CDR3 coding sequence is TGTGCCAGCAGCACCCTGTCCCGAACCGAAGATACGCAGTATTTT. The encoded protein is CASSTLSRTEDTQYF.

The gene calls are TRBV4-1 and TRBJ2-7; D uncertain. The germline V and J ends were trimmed by 0 bases and 3 bases, with 3 bases remaining between them. Germline CDR1 is MGHRA and CDR2 is YSYEKL. The CDR3 runs to 12 residues. The CDR3 protein is CASSQDGYEQYF. CDR3 sequence (DNA): TGCGCCAGCAGCCAAGACGGCTACGAGCAGTACTTC.

The chain recombines TRBV4-3 with TRBJ2-1; D possibly corresponds to TRBD2 (6 bases). The germline V and J ends were trimmed by 1 base and 0 bases, with 7 bases remaining between them. This CDR3 comprises 15 residues. The germline V gene encodes CDR1 LGHNA and CDR2 YSLEER. The CDR3 nucleotides read TGCGCCAGCAGCCAAGCGGGGGTCTCCTACAATGAGCAGTTCTTC. It codes for CASSQAGVSYNEQFF.

The CDR3 sequence is CASSFGGPYNEQFF. For the CDR3, the DNA is TGTGCCAGCAGTTTCGGGGGACCTTACAATGAGCAGTTCTTC. The chain recombines TRBV27 with TRBJ2-1; D is possibly TRBD2 (6 bases). The CDR3 has 14 amino acids. Germline lookup yields CDR1 MNHEY and CDR2 SMNVEV (reference sequence). The ends were cut back, 3 bases at V and 4 bases at J, with 10 bases in the middle.